This T cell receptor beta chain was sequenced for a study of cytomegalovirus exposure and HLA in healthy donors. Turning to the study itself: From HLA-typed donors, an early data release held 70 million to 95 million unique TCRs. Study-wide points: Analysis was carried out at a later point, and it linked a missense DCLRE1C variant to TCR beta V- and J-gene trimming. According to an earlier analysis, most TCR beta V segments yielded productive rearrangements about 87% or about 30% of the time.

This clone has a single count. Its antigen is unidentified. The trim removed 8 bases at V and 5 bases at J, leaving 2 bases unmatched. The CDR3 runs 12 residues. Germline CDR1 is MNHEY and CDR2 is SVGAGI. Researchers ran the PCR with 60 Vbeta and 13 Jbeta primers. Sequencing was performed with immunoSEQ multiplex PCR; in TCRdb, only in-frame clones are kept and a portion is missing. The data contain fewer than 150,000 clones, approximately 80% of them singletons. The source of this sequence is a human donor in good health. Source material: PBMCs. The rearrangement links TRBV6-5 to TRBJ1-1; 10 bases match TRBD1. The CDR3 DNA follows: TGTGCCAGCGGGACAGGGGTTACTGAAGCTTTCTTT. Protein sequence: CASGTGVTEAFF.